The 11 T cell receptor beta chains presented below share a single source sample, sequenced in a study of Ad26.COV2.S vaccination and SARS-CoV-2 variants. Noted treatment: 19 received Ad26.COV2.S at low or high dose, single or two shots; about 5 received placebo; per-sample allocation not given. On day 63 after the first injection, vaccine and placebo recipients gave samples. The protocol was immunoSEQ multiplex PCR, while the TCRdb copy is restricted to in-frame clones and leaves out a portion. The sample lists around 450,000 clones, 90% occurring once. Specimen: peripheral blood, collected in a trial of Ad26.COV2.S vaccine versus placebo. These receptors were taken from a person between 18 and 65 years old who received the Ad26.COV2.S COVID-19 vaccine or a placebo.

The chain recombines TRBV11-2 with TRBJ2-7; tentatively, D is TRBD2 (6 bases). Between the trimmed V and J ends, which lost 1 base and 2 bases, there was a span of 12 bases. CDR1 and CDR2 from the germline V gene are SGHAT and FQNNGV. The CDR3 has 15 residues. The CDR3 DNA reads TGTGCCAGCAGCTTAGGGGGTTGGGGGGCCTACGAGCAGTACTTC. Translating gives CASSLGGWGAYEQYF.

The chain joins TRBV7-2 to TRBJ2-3; 8 positions agree with TRBD2. The germline V gene encodes CDR1 SGHTA and CDR2 FQGNSA. The CDR3 extends over 15 amino acids. V shed 6 bases and J 1 base; nucleotides not matched to a gene: 6. The CDR3 reads CASRKAGEGTDTQYF. DNA of the CDR3: TGTGCCAGCAGAAAAGCGGGAGAGGGCACAGATACGCAGTATTTT.

In its sample, this clone was seen once. The genes are TRBV7-2 and TRBJ2-6, with a weak D call TRBD1 (6 bases). Trimming shortened V by 4 bases and J by 0 bases, and 16 bases separated the two germline ends. The length of the CDR3 is 18 residues. CDR1 is SGHTA, CDR2 FQGNSA, per germline. The CDR3 sequence: CASSSTGQTFSGANVLTF. The CDR3 coding sequence is TGTGCCAGCAGCTCCACTGGACAGACATTCTCTGGGGCCAACGTCCTGACTTTC.

The gene calls are TRBV7-2 and TRBJ2-4; no definite D call. The V gene lost 5 bases and the J gene lost 7 bases, with 18 bases spanning the gap. The CDR3 spans 15 residues. The germline CDR1 and CDR2 sequences are SGHTA and FQGNSA. CDR3 sequence: CASSPSAESRNIQYF. The CDR3 DNA reads TGTGCCAGCAGCCCATCGGCTGAAAGTAGGAACATTCAGTACTTC.

The V gene is TRBV18, the J gene TRBJ2-7; 12 nucleotides align to TRBD2. Germline loops: CDR1 KGHSH, CDR2 LQKENI. Trimming took 3 bases from V and 3 from J; bases not matched to a gene: 0. The CDR3 runs 14 residues. This CDR3 reads CASSPTSGSYEQYF. CDR3 nucleotides: TGTGCCAGCTCACCGACTAGCGGGAGCTACGAGCAGTACTTC.

The chain joins TRBV4-3 to TRBJ1-5; 9 bases are a match to TRBD1. The germline V gene encodes CDR1 LGHNA and CDR2 YSLEER. CDR3 length: 14 amino acids. J was trimmed by 9 bases and V by 0 bases; bases with no gene match: 3. Written as DNA, the CDR3 is TGCGCCAGCAGCCAAGATACAGGGGGCGGGCCCCAGCATTTT. Its translation: CASSQDTGGGPQHF.

The chain recombines TRBV5-4 with TRBJ2-1; 13 nucleotides agree with TRBD2. The CDR3 consists of 16 residues. The germline V gene encodes CDR1 SGHNT and CDR2 YYREEE (reference sequence). The J segment lost 4 bases and the V segment lost 4 bases, leaving 5 bases of the junction unmatched. The CDR3 reads CASSEGLAGIYNEQFF. For the CDR3, the DNA is TGTGCCAGCAGCGAGGGACTAGCGGGGATATACAATGAGCAGTTCTTC.

This chain uses TRBV7-3 with TRBJ2-2, with D unresolved. The CDR3 is 16 amino acids. Germline V gene data show CDR1 as SGHTA and CDR2 as FQGTGA. Trimming took 0 bases from V and 6 from J, leaving 14 bases between them. CDR3 sequence: CASSLTAGPTAGELFF. CDR3 DNA: TGTGCCAGCAGCTTAACGGCAGGCCCGACGGCCGGGGAGCTGTTTTTT.

This chain uses TRBV6-6 with TRBJ2-3; maybe TRBD2 (7 bases). CDR3 size: 16 residues. Per germline, CDR1 MNHNY and CDR2 SVGAGI (reference sequence). The V and J ends lost 8 bases and 1 base respectively, with 19 bases between them. CDR3: CASGGAPRAGTDTQYF. In DNA form, the CDR3 reads TGTGCCAGCGGGGGGGCTCCGCGGGCAGGCACAGATACGCAGTATTTT.

This clone was recorded once. V usage is TRBV11-2 and J usage is TRBJ1-2; 8 nucleotides line up with TRBD1. Trimming cost V 4 bases and J 7 bases; bases outside gene matches: 11. CDR3 length: 15 residues. Germline V gene data show CDR1 as SGHAT and CDR2 as FQNNGV. In DNA form, the CDR3 reads TGTGCCAGCAGCTCGCCGCAGGGGGCTTATCGTGGCTACACCTTC. Protein sequence: CASSSPQGAYRGYTF.

The CDR3 DNA sequence: TGTGCCAGCAGTGAAGCGCGTGGAAACAGGGATACTATAACCCACGAGCAGTACTTC. It codes for CASSEARGNRDTITHEQYF. The V call is TRBV2, the J call TRBJ2-7; TRBD1 might be the D (6 bases). The V end lost 0 bases, the J end lost 5 bases, and 26 bases lay between the germline ends. The CDR3 consists of 19 residues. Germline values: CDR1 SNHLY, CDR2 FYNNEI.